This T cell receptor (beta chain) was recovered during a study of sequential checkpoint blockade in melanoma. The wider study: Randomization was 1:1 between first-line nivolumab→ipilimumab and ipilimumab→nivolumab.

Profiling relied on immunoSEQ multiplex PCR, and the TCRdb table lists in-frame clones only, not all of them. The table lists about 27,000 clones, about 72% of them singletons. The CDR3 length is 12 residues. The V gene's germline CDR1 is MNHEY and CDR2 SVGAGI. The V and J ends lost 6 bases and 8 bases, in that order; junction bases with no gene match: 3. Treatment indicated: randomized to nivolumab then ipilimumab (arm A) or the reverse (arm B). Patients had received no earlier DNA-damaging chemotherapy. From thawed PBMCs, live CD3+CD8+ cells negative for CD19 and CD56 were sorted. The sequenced sample was CD8+ T cells sorted from blood (inferred from file names), obtained from a patient given nivolumab and ipilimumab in sequence. The genes are TRBV6-5 and TRBJ2-1; 8 bases are shared with TRBD1. The receptor comes from a human donor with melanoma. The CDR3 protein is CASRQGGDEQFF. CDR3 nucleotides: TGTGCCAGCAGACAGGGGGGAGATGAGCAGTTCTTC.